A selection of T cell receptor beta chains follows, all from one sample in a study of cytomegalovirus exposure and HLA in healthy donors. The method was immunoSEQ multiplex PCR; TCRdb's version includes in-frame clones alone and lacks a portion of them. The sample contains some 190,000 clones, more than 70% of which appear only once. The sequenced sample was PBMCs. Receptors were obtained from a man in his forties or fifties in good health and CMV-seropositive. CDR3s include the opening cysteine and the closing phenylalanine or tryptophan. D genes are given only for firm matches. The size entry is marked missing in some rows and otherwise reads once, few, many or a size class.

TRBJ2-1 TRBD2 NA TRBV5-1 TGCGCCAGCAGCCCCACGGGAGGGCCATACAATGAGCAGTTCTTC CASSPTGGPYNEQFF
TRBJ1-6 NA NA TRBV9 TGTGCCAGCAGCGGGACAGTCAATAATTCACCCCTCCACTTT CASSGTVNNSPLHF
TRBJ2-3 NA NA TRBV5-1 TGCGCCAGCACCAATCTAGGAACTAGCACAGATACGCAGTATTTT CASTNLGTSTDTQYF
TRBJ1-1 TRBD1 NA TRBV7-6 TGTGCCAGCAGCTTACAACAGGGGGCCAGGATGGCTTTCTTT CASSLQQGARMAFF
TRBJ2-7 TRBD2 NA TRBV14 TGTGCCAGCAGCCAAGATCGGGGCGGGAGAAGCTTTGATGGCGAGCAGTACTTC CASSQDRGGRSFDGEQYF
TRBJ2-4 NA NA TRBV19 TGTGCCAGTACTGAGGGACTAGCCAAAAACATTCAGTACTTC CASTEGLAKNIQYF
TRBJ2-1 NA NA TRBV29-1 TGCAGCGCTTCGCGGTCGGGGGTCCACAATGAGCAGTTCTTC CSASRSGVHNEQFF
TRBJ2-5 NA NA TRBV5-6 TGTGCCAGCAGCTTGTTCACAGGGATCCCGTACCAAGAGACCCAGTACTTC CASSLFTGIPYQETQYF
TRBJ2-1 TRBD1 NA TRBV27 TGTGCCAGCAGGGACAGGGGCTCGAGCTCCTACAATGAGCAGTTCTTC CASRDRGSSSYNEQFF
TRBJ2-3 TRBD2 once TRBV27 TGTGCCAGCGCTCAAATAGCGGGACCCACAGATACGCAGTATTTT CASAQIAGPTDTQYF
TRBJ2-2 TRBD1 NA TRBV6-5 TGTGCCAGCCGGGGACAGGGACTCATCGGGGAGCCGTTTTTT CASRGQGLIGEPFF
TRBJ2-2 TRBD2 NA TRBV7-7 TGTGCTAGCAGCTTAGCGGCGGGAGGAACCGGGGAGCTGTTTTTT CASSLAAGGTGELFF
TRBJ2-3 TRBD1 once TRBV7-8 TGTGCCAGCAGCCCCCAGGGACAGCTTTACACAGATACGCAGTATTTT CASSPQGQLYTDTQYF
TRBJ2-5 TRBD2 NA TRBV11-3 TGTGCCAGCAGCTTAGGCGGGACTAGCGGGAGCGGCCAAGAGACCCAGTACTTC CASSLGGTSGSGQETQYF
TRBJ2-5 NA NA TRBV7-2 TGTGCCAGCAGCGACAACGGGAGAGGGGAGACCCAGTACTTC CASSDNGRGETQYF
TRBJ2-7 TRBD1 NA TRBV19 TGTGCCAGAGACAGGGAGATACCCTACGAGCAGTACTTC CARDREIPYEQYF
TRBJ2-5 NA few TRBV5-6 TGTGCCAGCAGTCCCGGGGGGAGGGGGCAAGAGACCCAGTACTTC CASSPGGRGQETQYF
TRBJ1-1 NA NA TRBV19 TGTGCCAGTAGTATCTCCCGGGGAAACACTGAAGCTTTCTTT CASSISRGNTEAFF
TRBJ2-1 NA NA TRBV5-4 TGTGCCAGCAGCTTGGCGAAAGGGGCCGGTGAGCAGTTCTTC CASSLAKGAGEQFF
TRBJ1-1 NA NA TRBV7-9 TGTGCCAGCAGCTTAGGGGTAGCGGAAGCTTTCTTT CASSLGVAEAFF
TRBJ1-2 TRBD1 NA TRBV10-3 TGTGCCATCAGCGACAGGGCAGCTAACTATGGCTACACCTTC CAISDRAANYGYTF
TRBJ2-3 TRBD2 NA TRBV13 TGTGCCAGCCGGGAGGGAAGCACAGATACGCAGTATTTT CASREGSTDTQYF
TRBJ1-4 NA NA TRBV4-3 TGCGCCAGCAGCCCGGGACAAGTTAATGAAAAACTGTTTTTT CASSPGQVNEKLFF
TRBJ2-2 TRBD2 NA TRBV30 TGTGCCTGGGAAGCGGGAGGGCCGATCGGGGAGCTGTTTTTT CAWEAGGPIGELFF
TRBJ1-3 NA NA TRBV5-8 TGTGCCAGCAGCCGTGAGGGGGGGGCCTCTGGAAACACCATATATTTT CASSREGGASGNTIYF